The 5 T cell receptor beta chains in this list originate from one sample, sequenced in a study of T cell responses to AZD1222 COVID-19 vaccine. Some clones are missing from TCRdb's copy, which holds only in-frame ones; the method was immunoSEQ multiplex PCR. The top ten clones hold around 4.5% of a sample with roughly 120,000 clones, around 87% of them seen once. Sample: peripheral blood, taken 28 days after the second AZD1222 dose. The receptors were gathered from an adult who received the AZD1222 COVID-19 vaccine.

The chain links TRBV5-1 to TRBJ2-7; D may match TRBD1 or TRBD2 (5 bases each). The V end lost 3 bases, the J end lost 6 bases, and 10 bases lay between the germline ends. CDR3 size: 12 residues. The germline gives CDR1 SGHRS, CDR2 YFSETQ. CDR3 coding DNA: TGCGCCAGCAGCTCCGGGACCCCCGAGCAGTACTTC. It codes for CASSSGTPEQYF.

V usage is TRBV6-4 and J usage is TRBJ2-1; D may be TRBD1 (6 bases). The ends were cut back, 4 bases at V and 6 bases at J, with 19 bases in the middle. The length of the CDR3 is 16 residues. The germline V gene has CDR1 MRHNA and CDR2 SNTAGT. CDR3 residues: CASSARSTGGSNEQFF. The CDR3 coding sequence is TGTGCCAGCAGTGCCAGATCGACAGGCGGGTCCAATGAGCAGTTCTTC.

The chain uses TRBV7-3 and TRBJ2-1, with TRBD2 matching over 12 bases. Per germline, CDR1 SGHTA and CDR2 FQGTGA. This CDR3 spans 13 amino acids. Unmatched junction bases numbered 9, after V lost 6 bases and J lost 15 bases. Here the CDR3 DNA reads TGTGCCAGCAGTCAGACTAGCGGGAGAGGGCTGTTCTTC. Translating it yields CASSQTSGRGLFF.

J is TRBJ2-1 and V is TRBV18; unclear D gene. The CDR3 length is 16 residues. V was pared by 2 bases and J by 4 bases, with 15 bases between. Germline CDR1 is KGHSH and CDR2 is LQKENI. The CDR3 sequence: CASSPNFGSPYNEQFF. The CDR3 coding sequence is TGTGCCAGCTCACCAAACTTTGGGTCGCCATACAATGAGCAGTTCTTC.

CDR3 DNA: TGTGCCAGCAGCTTCGCCCCCGCGGGATTGAGCTCCTACGAGCAGTACTTC. Translating it yields CASSFAPAGLSSYEQYF. The V call is TRBV7-2, the J call TRBJ2-7; D is perhaps TRBD2 (6 bases). This CDR3 has 17 residues. V was clipped by 3 bases and J by 0 bases, with 18 bases between them. Germline CDR1 reads SGHTA; CDR2 reads FQGNSA.